This record looks at one TCR beta chain sequence and its context. What it binds is unknown. The source of the sample is a study of graft-versus-host responses after intestinal transplantation. The overall study: Recipients across the board were started on anti-thymocyte globulin induction, then kept on tacrolimus and steroids for around 3 years. Study-wide results and limits: Individuals carrying graft-donor T cell macrochimerism showed high graft-versus-host to host-versus-graft clonal ratios in allografts.

Deletions cut 5 bases from V and 2 bases from J, with 7 bases between. The length of the CDR3 is 12 residues. CDR1 is MNHEY and CDR2 is SVGAGI in the germline V gene. Clones were read by immunoSEQ multiplex PCR, and TCRdb kept only the in-frame ones, dropping some. Altogether over 100,000 clones are present, around 93% being singletons, with the ten largest covering more than 0.09%. This TCR was sampled from a human donor who received an intestinal transplant. The J gene is TRBJ2-7, the V gene TRBV6-5, with D perhaps given as TRBD1 or TRBD2 (5 bases each). The material sequenced was unstimulated CD4+ T cells sorted from spleen or lymph node cells, taken before intestinal transplant. The CDR3 DNA sequence: TGTGCCAGCAGTGGGACCACCTACGAGCAGTACTTC. Protein sequence: CASSGTTYEQYF.